Below are 17 T cell receptor beta chains sequenced from a single sample in a study of regulatory T cells in long-lasting Graves disease. CDR3-region Arm-PCR and iRepertoire HTBI primers produced the TCR beta libraries. TCRdb fed the multiplex PCR reads into MiXCR, producing one record per CDR3 protein. The sample carries hundreds of thousands of distinct CDR3 sequences, approximately 22% recorded once. Time point noted: persistent/refractory GD, antithyroid drugs over 5 years with positive TRAb. Following extraction of RNA from PBMCs, that RNA was used to make the TCR library. The sequences come from peripheral blood mononuclear cells (PBMCs), collected when the disease was refractory, from a patient treated with antithyroid drugs. The receptors shown here come from a female donor with Graves disease.

This clonotype has ten or more counts. The gene calls are TRBV27 and TRBJ2-7; 10 bases are shared with TRBD1. CDR3 length equals 15 residues. The trim removed 4 bases at V and 0 bases at J, leaving 3 bases unmatched. Germline assignment: CDR1 MNHEY and CDR2 SMNVEV (reference sequence). The CDR3 loop reads CASSSGQGSSYEQYF. The CDR3 nucleotides are TGTGCCAGCAGTTCGGGACAGGGGTCCTCCTACGAGCAGTACTTC.

This clonotype was seen a few times. The chain recombines TRBV28 with TRBJ2-3; 10 nucleotides agree with TRBD2. CDR3 length equals 16 residues. CDR1 and CDR2 (germline): MDHEN, SYDVKM. V lost 4 bases to trimming and J lost 0 bases; unmatched junction nucleotides: 4. CDR3 loop: CASSSPAGGSTDTQYF. CDR3 coding DNA: TGTGCCAGCAGTTCCCCAGCGGGAGGGAGCACAGATACGCAGTATTTT.

Details on this clonotype: A much bigger clone sits one base away, suggesting this may be a read error. The CDR3 sequence: CASGQAAVKRYGYTF. CDR3 nucleotides: TGTGCCAGCGGCCAAGCGGCAGTTAAACGCTATGGCTACACCTTC. The V call is TRBV3-1, the J call TRBJ1-2; no clear D gene. Germline V gene sequence: CDR1 LGHDT, CDR2 YNNKEL (reference sequence). CDR3 length: 15 amino acids.

DNA for the CDR3: TGTGCCAGCAGCTTCCGGGCCCCTTCCTACGAGCAGTACTTC. It codes for CASSFRAPSYEQYF. This chain connects TRBV7-9 to TRBJ2-7; no reliable D call. Germline values: CDR1 SEHNR, CDR2 FQNEAQ (reference sequence). The V end lost 3 bases, the J end lost 1 base, and 10 bases lay between the germline ends. This CDR3 region has 14 residues.

In its sample, this clonotype was seen many times. The gene calls are TRBV6-1 and TRBJ2-7, with 7 bases identical to TRBD1. This CDR3 is built from 13 residues. V lost 7 bases to trimming and J lost 4 bases; unmatched junction nucleotides: 7. CDR1 and CDR2 from the germline V gene are MNHNS and SASEGT. CDR3 loop: CASTPGQLYEQYF. The CDR3 region has the DNA TGTGCCAGCACCCCGGGACAGCTATACGAGCAGTACTTC.

This clonotype was seen a few times. The CDR3 bases are TGTGCTAGTGGTCCGGAACTAGTCCTCAGCGGGGAGCTGTTTTTT. This translates into CASGPELVLSGELFF. The V and J genes are TRBV12-5 and TRBJ2-2; D might be TRBD2 (5 bases). The CDR3 runs 15 residues. CDR1 is LGHNT, CDR2 FRNRAP, per germline. Trimming stripped 5 bases from V and 7 bases from J, with 17 bases between. Together with reference TRBV12-5 and TRBJ2-2, the CDR3 gives the full variable domain: DARVTQTPRHKVTEMGQEVTMRCQPILGHNTVFWYRQTMMQGLELLAYFRNRAPLDDSGMPKDRFSAEMPDATLATLKIQPSEPRDSAVYFCASGPELVLSGELFFGEGSRLTVL.

The sample holds a few counts of this clonotype. This sequence joins TRBV15 and TRBJ1-3; D ambiguous. V was shortened by 5 bases and J by 0 bases, with 8 bases between the two germline ends. CDR3 length: 14 residues. The germline CDR1 and CDR2 sequences are LNHNV and YYDKDF (reference sequence). The CDR3 DNA is TGTGCCACCAGCTTCGGTGACTCTGGAAACACCATATATTTT. Translation: CATSFGDSGNTIYF.

The chain uses TRBV28 and TRBJ2-1; 11 bases fit TRBD2. Trimming cost V 4 bases and J 8 bases; bases outside gene matches: 13. The CDR3 is made up of 17 amino acids. CDR1 and CDR2 from the germline V gene are MDHEN and SYDVKM. The CDR3 nucleotides are TGTGCCAGCAGTTATCCGGGACTAGCGGACTTTAGGGATGAGCAGTTCTTC. This translates into CASSYPGLADFRDEQFF.

This clonotype has just a few counts. J is TRBJ2-5 and V is TRBV14; D unclear. CDR1 SGHDN and CDR2 FVKESK come from the germline V gene. Trimming removed 0 bases at V and 6 bases at J, with 5 bases between. CDR3 size: 12 residues. DNA for the CDR3: TGTGCCAGCAGCCAAGATCACCAGACCCAGTACTTC. Protein sequence: CASSQDHQTQYF.

The table lists this clonotype with a few counts. In nucleotides, the CDR3 is TGTGCCAGCAGTGAAAAGAGGGTTTGGGGAGTTGTAGAAGGCTACACCTTC. This gives the protein CASSEKRVWGVVEGYTF. The chain has TRBV2 and TRBJ1-2; D unclear. Trimming stripped 2 bases from V and 8 bases from J, with 24 bases between. In germline, CDR1 is SNHLY, CDR2 FYNNEI. CDR3 size: 17 residues.

In this sample, this clonotype turned up many times. This chain uses TRBV6-1 with TRBJ1-1; the D gene is possibly TRBD1 (5 bases). The CDR3 spans 14 residues. Germline lookup yields CDR1 MNHNS and CDR2 SASEGT. Trimming took 3 bases from V and 4 from J, leaving 12 bases between them. CDR3 amino acids: CASSDPGLITEAFF. CDR3 DNA sequence: TGTGCCAGCAGTGACCCGGGACTGATCACTGAAGCTTTCTTT.

This clonotype was detected ten times or more. This may come from a read error, since a much larger clone is one base off. The CDR3, as DNA: TGTGCCAGCAGTGTGGCAGCGAACACTGAAGCTTTCTTT. Translating gives CASSVAANTEAFF. The V and J genes are TRBV6-1 and TRBJ1-1; D gene ambiguous. Looked up from germline, CDR1 is MNHNS and CDR2 is SASEGT. Trimming removed 4 bases at V and 1 base at J, with 7 bases between. The CDR3 runs to 13 residues.

Ten or more counts support this clonotype. This chain uses TRBV6-5 with TRBJ1-1, with a tentative D call TRBD1 (5 bases). The CDR3 covers 15 residues. CDR1 and CDR2 (germline): MNHEY, SVGAGI. V lost 0 bases to trimming and J lost 4 bases, with 12 bases between them. The CDR3 DNA reads TGTGCCAGCAGTTACTCGGGGGTTAGAGGCACTGAAGCTTTCTTT. It yields the protein CASSYSGVRGTEAFF.

This clonotype was seen more than once but under ten times. The chain links TRBV7-2 to TRBJ2-2; D not resolved. Germline V lookup: CDR1 SGHTA, CDR2 FQGNSA. V lost 3 bases and J lost 6, with 17 bases in between. The CDR3 runs 16 residues. The CDR3 sequence is CASSLVTSTNAGELFF. In DNA, the CDR3 is TGTGCCAGCAGCTTGGTCACCTCAACCAACGCCGGGGAGCTGTTTTTT.

As regards this clonotype: A much bigger clone sits one base away, suggesting this may be a read error. V gene TRBV6-1 combines with J gene TRBJ1-6, with D uncertain. This CDR3 has 13 amino acids. V was clipped by 7 bases and J by 9 bases, with 13 bases between them. Germline V gives CDR1 MNHNS, CDR2 SASEGT. Here the CDR3 reads CASKEEPSSPLHF. CDR3 sequence (DNA): TGTGCCAGCAAGGAGGAGCCCAGTTCACCCCTCCACTTT.

A few counts support this clonotype. The chain carries TRBV7-3 and TRBJ2-5; D may match TRBD1 or TRBD2 (5 bases each). The CDR3 totals 14 residues. V lost 0 bases, J lost 7 bases, and 12 bases lay in between. CDR1 SGHTA and CDR2 FQGTGA come from the germline V gene. CDR3 in amino acids: CASSLTQGAATQYF. The CDR3 DNA follows: TGTGCCAGCAGCTTAACTCAGGGAGCGGCGACCCAGTACTTC.

There are a few counts of this clonotype. The V and J genes are TRBV7-2 and TRBJ2-6, with D tentatively TRBD1 (7 bases). The V gene's germline CDR1 is SGHTA and CDR2 FQGNSA. The CDR3 has 16 amino acids. V was shortened by 7 bases and J by 8 bases, with 21 bases between the two germline ends. CDR3 region: CASTLAGQAGSNVLTF. In nucleotides, the CDR3 is TGTGCCAGCACCCTGGCCGGACAGGCGGGGTCCAACGTCCTGACTTTC.